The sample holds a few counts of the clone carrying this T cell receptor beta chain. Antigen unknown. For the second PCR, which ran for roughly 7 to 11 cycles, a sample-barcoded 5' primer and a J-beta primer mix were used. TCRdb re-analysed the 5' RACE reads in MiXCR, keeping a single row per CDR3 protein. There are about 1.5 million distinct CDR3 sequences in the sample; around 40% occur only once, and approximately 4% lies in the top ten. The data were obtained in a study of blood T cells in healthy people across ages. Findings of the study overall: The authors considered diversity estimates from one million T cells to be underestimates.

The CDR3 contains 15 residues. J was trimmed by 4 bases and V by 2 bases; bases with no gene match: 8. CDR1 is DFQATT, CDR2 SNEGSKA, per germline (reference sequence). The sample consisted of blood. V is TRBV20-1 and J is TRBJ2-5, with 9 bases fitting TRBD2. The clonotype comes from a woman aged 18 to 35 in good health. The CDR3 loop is CSARRPSGAGETQYF. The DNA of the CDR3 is TGCAGTGCTAGACGTCCTAGCGGGGCAGGAGAGACCCAGTACTTC.